This T cell receptor (beta chain) was sequenced in a study of blood T cell repertoires in COVID-19. Clones were read by immunoSEQ multiplex PCR, and TCRdb kept only the in-frame ones, dropping some. The sample lists around 25,000 clones, 88% seen once, with about 8.4% in the top ten. The CDR3 spans 13 residues. Germline CDR1 reads LGHDT; CDR2 reads YNNKEL (reference sequence). V lost 1 base, J lost 1 base, and 4 bases lay in between. The clonotype originates from a woman in her 50s with active COVID-19. The rearrangement links TRBV3-1 (or the pseudogene TRBV3-2) to TRBJ1-2; D gene unclear. Sequenced input: peripheral blood. CDR3 residues: CASSQAGNYGYTF. In DNA form, the CDR3 reads TGTGCCAGCAGCCAAGCGGGTAACTATGGCTACACCTTC.